The clone carrying this T cell receptor (beta chain) was counted a few times. Its antigen is not known. Scientists ran DNA taken from cultured CD4+ T cells through the Oncomine TCR Beta short-read assay for sequencing. In TCRdb, the PCR reads were re-called with MiXCR into one record per CDR3 protein. The table includes around 8,000 distinct CDR3 sequences, roughly 39% detected once. This CDR3 has 15 residues. The ends were cut back, 2 bases at V and 6 bases at J, with 11 bases in the middle. The V gene's germline CDR1 is MNHEY and CDR2 SVGAGI. Treatment reported: approximately 10-day PBMC culture with coronavirus spike peptide pools or control peptides (ViraFEST assay). An unexposed donor provided the CD4+ T cells, which were collected before the COVID-19 pandemic (2011-2018). Half-medium replacement with fresh IL-2 medium took place on days 3 and 7. These data come from a study of vaccination and CD4 T cells after COVID-19.

The TCR originated in a human donor in good health. The source material was CD4+ T cells from blood, cultured in vitro. This chain connects TRBV6-5 to TRBJ1-6; possibly TRBD1 for D (5 bases). Here the CDR3 reads CASSYLQGGNSPLHF. The CDR3 DNA reads as TGTGCCAGCAGTTACCTGCAGGGTGGTAATTCACCCCTCCACTTT.